The 16 T cell receptor beta chains below come from one sample, sequenced in a study of shared clonotypes between healthy human individuals. Assay used: immunoSEQ multiplex PCR; TCRdb lists only in-frame clones, some missing. This sample has millions of clones, with roughly 95% found just once. The sample was naive CD4+ T cells sorted from blood. Subset of the sample: CD45RA+ positively selected. Every receptor here comes from a man aged 18 to 30 in good health.

CDR3 loop: CASSQELGLAGKETQYF. Written as DNA, the CDR3 is TGCGCCAGCAGCCAAGAATTGGGGCTAGCGGGGAAAGAGACCCAGTACTTC. The chain is built from TRBV4-1 and TRBJ2-5; TRBD2 aligns across 9 bases. Germline CDR1 and CDR2: MGHRA and YSYEKL. V trimming: 0 bases; J trimming: 3 bases; junction bases outside the gene matches: 8. This CDR3 region has 17 residues.

Points on this clone: The sample holds other DNA sequences that translate to the same CDR3. The chain carries TRBV19 and TRBJ1-6, with 7 bases fitting TRBD1. V lost 5 bases and J lost 7; bases outside the gene matches: 8. Germline V CDR1 and CDR2: LNHDA, SQIVND (reference sequence). The CDR3 contains 15 residues. The CDR3 sequence is CASSAQTGPNSPLHF. For the CDR3, the DNA is TGTGCCAGTAGTGCCCAGACAGGGCCCAATTCACCCCTCCACTTT.

V gene TRBV29-1 combines with J gene TRBJ2-3, with D unclear. The CDR3 extends over 11 amino acids. Germline CDR1 reads SQVTM; CDR2 reads ANQGSEA. The V end was cut by 2 bases, the J end by 4 bases, with 4 bases between. CDR3 residues: CSVELPDTQYF. The CDR3 DNA reads as TGCAGCGTTGAACTACCAGATACGCAGTATTTT.

This clone was seen a single time. The chain uses TRBV11-2 and TRBJ1-2; TRBD1 might be the D (5 bases). The V end lost 6 bases, the J end lost 6 bases, and 17 bases lay between the germline ends. This CDR3 is built from 14 residues. Per germline, CDR1 SGHAT and CDR2 FQNNGV. CDR3 residues: CASSQFEGRDGYTF. The CDR3 coding sequence is TGTGCCAGCAGTCAATTTGAGGGACGGGATGGCTACACCTTC.

The chain has TRBV7-9 and TRBJ2-1; D possibly corresponds to TRBD2 (6 bases). This CDR3 is built from 14 residues. The germline V and J ends were trimmed by 5 bases and 7 bases, with 15 bases remaining between them. Germline CDR1 SEHNR, CDR2 FQNEAQ (reference sequence). The CDR3 is CASSRDFRENEQFF. CDR3 in DNA: TGTGCCAGCAGCAGAGATTTCCGGGAGAATGAGCAGTTCTTC.

This chain connects TRBV5-1 to TRBJ2-3; 10 bases map to TRBD2. Germline assignment: CDR1 SGHRS and CDR2 YFSETQ. V gave up 1 base and J gave up 6 bases; unmatched junction bases: 11. There are 17 residues in the CDR3. The CDR3, as DNA: TGCGCCAGCAGCTTGATGAGCGGGAGGGCTGATATGGATACGCAGTATTTT. Protein: CASSLMSGRADMDTQYF.

The chain has TRBV6-1 and TRBJ2-1, with D hard to call. This CDR3 comprises 15 residues. The germline CDR1 and CDR2 sequences are MNHNS and SASEGT. The germline V and J ends were trimmed by 1 base and 7 bases, with 14 bases remaining between them. DNA of the CDR3: TGTGCCAGCAGTGAAGGGGTTATAGGGAATAATGAGCAGTTCTTC. Its translation is CASSEGVIGNNEQFF.

The chain links TRBV27 to TRBJ2-3; no firm D call. The germline V and J ends were trimmed by 5 bases and 3 bases, with 15 bases remaining between them. CDR3 length equals 15 residues. CDR1 is MNHEY, CDR2 SMNVEV, per germline (reference sequence). CDR3 sequence reads: CASSIWGSDTDTQYF. In DNA, the CDR3 is TGTGCCAGCAGTATTTGGGGATCAGATACAGATACGCAGTATTTT.

V gene TRBV29-1 combines with J gene TRBJ2-7; D not certain. The CDR3 covers 11 residues. Trimming shortened V by 6 bases and J by 3 bases, and 9 bases separated the two germline ends. CDR1 is SQVTM, CDR2 ANQGSEA, per germline. The CDR3 DNA reads TGCAGCGTCGCGGTCGACTACGAGCAGTACTTC. Translation gives CSVAVDYEQYF.

V gene TRBV7-9 combines with J gene TRBJ2-7, with D possibly matching TRBD2 (5 bases). The CDR3 covers 11 residues. Germline V CDR1 and CDR2: SEHNR, FQNEAQ (reference sequence). V was clipped by 11 bases and J by 0 bases, with 8 bases between them. The DNA of the CDR3 is TGTGCCCGGGAAAGCTCCTACGAGCAGTACTTC. Its translation: CARESSYEQYF.

The rearrangement uses TRBV6-1 and TRBJ1-5, with D possibly being TRBD1 (5 bases). Trimming took 2 bases from V and 0 from J, leaving 11 bases between them. The CDR3 consists of 16 residues. Germline CDR1 MNHNS, CDR2 SASEGT. The CDR3 reads CASSETGSYSNQPQHF. Written as DNA, the CDR3 is TGTGCCAGCAGTGAAACAGGCTCGTATAGCAATCAGCCCCAGCATTTT.

The chain uses TRBV4-1 and TRBJ2-3; 9 nucleotides match TRBD2. CDR3 size: 15 residues. V shed 4 bases and J 5 bases; nucleotides not matched to a gene: 7. Looked up from germline, CDR1 is MGHRA and CDR2 is YSYEKL. The CDR3 coding sequence is TGCGCCAGCAGCCTTCTGGGACTAGCCATAGATACGCAGTATTTT. Translation gives CASSLLGLAIDTQYF.

The chain links TRBV6-5 to TRBJ2-5, with a tentative D call TRBD2 (5 bases). Trimming removed 10 bases at V and 1 base at J, with 10 bases between. The CDR3 runs 12 residues. Per the germline V gene, CDR1 is MNHEY and CDR2 is SVGAGI. The CDR3 here is CATGGIQETQYF. The CDR3 DNA sequence: TGTGCCACCGGAGGAATCCAAGAGACCCAGTACTTC.

The chain recombines TRBV4-1 with TRBJ1-4; no firm D call. V shed 0 bases and J shed 2 bases, with 7 bases lying between them. CDR1 is MGHRA and CDR2 is YSYEKL in the germline V gene. This CDR3 region has 15 residues. CDR3 sequence: CASSQDRSTNEKLFF. The CDR3 region has the DNA TGCGCCAGCAGCCAAGATCGGAGTACTAATGAAAAACTGTTTTTT.

The J gene is TRBJ1-2, the V gene TRBV5-1; 9 bases map to TRBD1. This CDR3 has 13 amino acids. Germline loops: CDR1 SGHRS, CDR2 YFSETQ. V lost 6 bases and J lost 10; bases outside the gene matches: 10. CDR3: CASNEGDRVFYTF. The CDR3 bases are TGCGCCAGCAACGAAGGGGACAGGGTGTTCTACACCTTC.

The rearrangement links TRBV21-1 to TRBJ2-7; TRBD1, the table's D call, was not compared with the DNA. TRBV21-1 has pseudogene status. The CDR3 is made up of 12 amino acids. The CDR3 protein is CARGRGTYEQYF. As DNA, the CDR3 is TGTGCCAGGGGAAGGGGGACCTACGAGCAGTACTTC.